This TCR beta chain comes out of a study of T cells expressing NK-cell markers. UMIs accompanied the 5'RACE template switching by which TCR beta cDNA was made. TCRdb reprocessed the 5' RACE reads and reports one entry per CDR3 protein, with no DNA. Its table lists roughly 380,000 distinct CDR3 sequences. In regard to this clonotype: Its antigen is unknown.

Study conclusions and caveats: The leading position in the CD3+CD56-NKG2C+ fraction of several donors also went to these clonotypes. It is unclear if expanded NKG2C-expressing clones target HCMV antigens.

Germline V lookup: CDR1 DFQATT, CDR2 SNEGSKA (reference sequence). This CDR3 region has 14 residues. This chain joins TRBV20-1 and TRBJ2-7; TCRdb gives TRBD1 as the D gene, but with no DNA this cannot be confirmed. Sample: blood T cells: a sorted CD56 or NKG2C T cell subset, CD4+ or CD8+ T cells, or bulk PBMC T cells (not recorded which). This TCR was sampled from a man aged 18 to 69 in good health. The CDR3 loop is CSARATGGWGEQYF.